These T cell receptor beta chains were read from a single sample in a study of blood T cells in healthy people across ages. One entry per CDR3 protein results from TCRdb running MiXCR on the 5' RACE reads. The repertoire holds 600,000 to 850,000 distinct CDR3 sequences, with about 25% as singletons. These data were likewise used in another study, on T cells of mothers and their children.

The sequencing sample was made of blood. The receptors were gathered from a boy younger than 18 in good health. Both conserved end residues are part of each CDR3. Each record gives: V gene, CDR3 protein.

>TRBV28
CASLDWTGGAEQYF
>TRBV7-2
CASSRTSGGATYNEQFF
>TRBV21-1
CASSKESGRGLGETQHF
>TRBV29-1
CSVEFYEREDSYNEQFF
>TRBV6-6
CASSYSSYDYNEQFF
>TRBV4-1
CASSQSGELFF
>TRBV29-1
CSVSLGRASYNEQFF
>TRBV6-1
CASRATTDTQYF
>TRBV11-2
CASSLVGLPLQETQYF
>TRBV4-1
CASSQEIGQFYGYTF
>TRBV20-1
CSARQNRDGLYEQYF
>TRBV7-9
CASSLAQGSYGYTF
>TRBV5-1
CASSLGETSIETQYF
>TRBV7-2
CASSLRQVERVYEQYF
>TRBV18
CASSPPYGVETQYF
>TRBV20-1
CSAVGQGETEAFF
>TRBV10-3
CAISESSGAGNTQYF